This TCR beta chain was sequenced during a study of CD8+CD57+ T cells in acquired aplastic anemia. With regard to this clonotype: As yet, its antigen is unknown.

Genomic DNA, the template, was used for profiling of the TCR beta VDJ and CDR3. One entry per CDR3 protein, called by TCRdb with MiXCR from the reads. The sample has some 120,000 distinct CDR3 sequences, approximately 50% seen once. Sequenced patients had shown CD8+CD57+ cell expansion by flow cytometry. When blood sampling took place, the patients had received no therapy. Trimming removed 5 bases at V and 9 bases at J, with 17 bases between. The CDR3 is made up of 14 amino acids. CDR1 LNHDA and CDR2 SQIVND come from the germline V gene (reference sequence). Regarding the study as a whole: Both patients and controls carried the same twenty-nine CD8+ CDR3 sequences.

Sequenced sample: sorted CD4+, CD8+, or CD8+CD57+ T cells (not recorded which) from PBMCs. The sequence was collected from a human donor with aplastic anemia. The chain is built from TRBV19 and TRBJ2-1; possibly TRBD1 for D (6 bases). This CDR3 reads CASSENRDQREQFF. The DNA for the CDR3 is TGTGCCAGTAGTGAAAACAGGGACCAACGTGAGCAGTTCTTC.